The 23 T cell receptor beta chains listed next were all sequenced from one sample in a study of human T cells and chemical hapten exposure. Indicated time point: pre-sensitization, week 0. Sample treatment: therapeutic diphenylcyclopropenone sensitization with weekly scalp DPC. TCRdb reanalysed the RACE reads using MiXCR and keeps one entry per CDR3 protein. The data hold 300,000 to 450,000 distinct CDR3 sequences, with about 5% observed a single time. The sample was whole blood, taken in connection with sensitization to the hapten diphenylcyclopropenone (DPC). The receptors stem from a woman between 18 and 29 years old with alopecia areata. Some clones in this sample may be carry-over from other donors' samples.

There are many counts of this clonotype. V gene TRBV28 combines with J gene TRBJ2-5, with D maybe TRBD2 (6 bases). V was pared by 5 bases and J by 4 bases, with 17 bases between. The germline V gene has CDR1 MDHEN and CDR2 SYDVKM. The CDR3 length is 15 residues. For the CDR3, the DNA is TGTGCCAGCAGTCGAGTAGGGGAGGTTGGAGAGACCCAGTACTTC. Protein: CASSRVGEVGETQYF.

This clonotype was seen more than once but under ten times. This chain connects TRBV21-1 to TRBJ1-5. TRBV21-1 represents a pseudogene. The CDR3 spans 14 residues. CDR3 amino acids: CASSKLDSNQPQHF. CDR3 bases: TGTGCCAGCAGCAAGCTAGATAGCAATCAGCCCCAGCATTTT.

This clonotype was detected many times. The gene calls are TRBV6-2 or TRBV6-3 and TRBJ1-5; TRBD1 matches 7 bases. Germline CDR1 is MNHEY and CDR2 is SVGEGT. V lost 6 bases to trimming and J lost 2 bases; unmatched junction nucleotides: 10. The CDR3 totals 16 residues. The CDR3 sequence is CASRKGDRLGNQPQHF. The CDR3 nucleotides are TGTGCCAGCAGGAAAGGGGACAGATTGGGCAATCAGCCCCAGCATTTT.

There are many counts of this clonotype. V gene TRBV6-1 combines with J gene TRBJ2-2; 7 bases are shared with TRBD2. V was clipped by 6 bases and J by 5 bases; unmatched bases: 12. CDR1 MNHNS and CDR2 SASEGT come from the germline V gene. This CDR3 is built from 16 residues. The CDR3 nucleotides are TGTGCCAGCAGCCCTGGGACGGGGGGTGGTACCGGGGAGCTGTTTTTT. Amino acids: CASSPGTGGGTGELFF.

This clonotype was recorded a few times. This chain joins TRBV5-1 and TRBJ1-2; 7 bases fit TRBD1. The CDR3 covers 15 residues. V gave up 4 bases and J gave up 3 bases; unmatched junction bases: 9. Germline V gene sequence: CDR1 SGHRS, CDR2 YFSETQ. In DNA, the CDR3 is TGCGCCAGCAGCCCAGGGGACAGCGGGTACTATGGCTACACCTTC. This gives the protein CASSPGDSGYYGYTF.

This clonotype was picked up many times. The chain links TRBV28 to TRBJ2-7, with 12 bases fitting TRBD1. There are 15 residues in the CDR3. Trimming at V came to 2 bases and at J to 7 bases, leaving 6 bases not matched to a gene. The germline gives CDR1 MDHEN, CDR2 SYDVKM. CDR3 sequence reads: CASSLPGQGAGEQYF. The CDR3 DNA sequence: TGTGCCAGCAGTTTACCGGGACAGGGGGCAGGGGAGCAGTACTTC.

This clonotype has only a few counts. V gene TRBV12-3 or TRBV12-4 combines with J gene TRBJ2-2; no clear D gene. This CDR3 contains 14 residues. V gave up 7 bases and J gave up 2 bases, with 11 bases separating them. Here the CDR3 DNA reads TGTGCCAGCACCCTAGACCGAAACACCGGGGAGCTGTTTTTT. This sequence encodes CASTLDRNTGELFF.

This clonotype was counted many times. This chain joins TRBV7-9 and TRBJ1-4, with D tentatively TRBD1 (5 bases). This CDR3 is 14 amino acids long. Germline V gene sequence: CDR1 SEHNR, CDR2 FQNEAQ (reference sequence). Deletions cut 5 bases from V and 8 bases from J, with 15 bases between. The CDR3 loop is CASSPLVGQEKLFF. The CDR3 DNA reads TGTGCCAGCAGCCCCCTCGTAGGACAAGAAAAACTGTTTTTT. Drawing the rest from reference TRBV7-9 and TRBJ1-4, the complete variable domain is DTGVSQNPRHKITKRGQNVTFRCDPISEHNRLYWYRQTLGQGPEFLTYFQNEAQLEKSRLLSDRFSAERPKGSFSTLEIQRTEQGDSAMYLCASSPLVGQEKLFFGSGTQLSVL.

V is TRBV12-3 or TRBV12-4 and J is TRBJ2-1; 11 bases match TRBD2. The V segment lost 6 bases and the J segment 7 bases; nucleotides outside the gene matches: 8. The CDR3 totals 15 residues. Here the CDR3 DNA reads TGTGCCAGCAGCGTTAGCGGGGGGGTTCTAAATGAGCAGTTCTTC. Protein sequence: CASSVSGGVLNEQFF.

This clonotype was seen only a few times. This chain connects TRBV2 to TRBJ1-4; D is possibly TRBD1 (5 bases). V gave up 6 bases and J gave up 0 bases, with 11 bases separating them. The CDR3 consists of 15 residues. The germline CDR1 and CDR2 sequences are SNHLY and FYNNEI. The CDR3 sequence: CASRDIAATNEKLFF. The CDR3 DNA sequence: TGTGCCAGCAGGGACATTGCGGCAACTAATGAAAAACTGTTTTTT.

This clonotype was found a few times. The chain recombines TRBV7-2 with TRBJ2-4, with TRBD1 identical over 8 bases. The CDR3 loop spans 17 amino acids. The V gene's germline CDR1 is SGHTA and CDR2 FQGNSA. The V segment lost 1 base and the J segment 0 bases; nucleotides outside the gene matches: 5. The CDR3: CASSLEGQVLAKNIQYF. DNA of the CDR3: TGTGCCAGCAGCTTAGAGGGACAGGTTCTAGCCAAAAACATTCAGTACTTC.

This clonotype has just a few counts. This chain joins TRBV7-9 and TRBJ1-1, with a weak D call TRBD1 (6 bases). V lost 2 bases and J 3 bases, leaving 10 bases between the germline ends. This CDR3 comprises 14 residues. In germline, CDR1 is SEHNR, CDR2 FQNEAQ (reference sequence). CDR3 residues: CASSLWGADTEAFF. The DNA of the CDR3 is TGTGCCAGCAGCTTATGGGGGGCGGACACTGAAGCTTTCTTT. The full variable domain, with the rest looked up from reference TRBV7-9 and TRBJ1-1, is DTGVSQNPRHKITKRGQNVTFRCDPISEHNRLYWYRQTLGQGPEFLTYFQNEAQLEKSRLLSDRFSAERPKGSFSTLEIQRTEQGDSAMYLCASSLWGADTEAFFGQGTRLTVV.

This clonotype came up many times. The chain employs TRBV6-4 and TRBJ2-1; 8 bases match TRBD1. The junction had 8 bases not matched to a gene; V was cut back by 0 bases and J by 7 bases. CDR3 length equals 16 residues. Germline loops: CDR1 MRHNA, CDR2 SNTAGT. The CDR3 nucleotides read TGTGCCAGCAGTGACTCGAGTCAGGGGGCGTCGAATGAGCAGTTCTTC. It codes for CASSDSSQGASNEQFF.

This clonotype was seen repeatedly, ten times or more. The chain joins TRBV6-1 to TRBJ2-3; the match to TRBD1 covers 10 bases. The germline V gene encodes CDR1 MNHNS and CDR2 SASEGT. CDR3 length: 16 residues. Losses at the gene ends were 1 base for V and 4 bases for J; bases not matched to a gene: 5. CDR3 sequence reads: CASSEGGQGYADTQYF. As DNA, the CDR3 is TGTGCCAGCAGTGAAGGGGGACAGGGGTATGCAGATACGCAGTATTTT.

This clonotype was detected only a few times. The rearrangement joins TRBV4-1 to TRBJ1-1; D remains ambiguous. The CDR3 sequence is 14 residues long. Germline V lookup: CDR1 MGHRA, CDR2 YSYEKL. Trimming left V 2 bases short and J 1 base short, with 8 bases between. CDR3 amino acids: CASSQFARNTEAFF. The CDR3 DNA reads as TGCGCCAGCAGCCAATTCGCAAGGAACACTGAAGCTTTCTTT.

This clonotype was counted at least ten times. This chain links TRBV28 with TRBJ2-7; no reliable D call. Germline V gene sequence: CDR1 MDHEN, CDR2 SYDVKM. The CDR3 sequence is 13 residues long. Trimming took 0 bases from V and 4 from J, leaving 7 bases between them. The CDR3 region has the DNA TGTGCCAGCAGTTTATGGGATCCGTACGAGCAGTACTTC. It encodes CASSLWDPYEQYF.

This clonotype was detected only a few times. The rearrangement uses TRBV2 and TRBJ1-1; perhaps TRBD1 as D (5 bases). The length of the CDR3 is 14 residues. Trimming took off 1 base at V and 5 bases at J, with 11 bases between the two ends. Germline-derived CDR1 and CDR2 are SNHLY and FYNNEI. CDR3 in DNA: TGTGCCAGCAGTGAAGTGGCAGGGCAGACTGAAGCTTTCTTT. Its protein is CASSEVAGQTEAFF. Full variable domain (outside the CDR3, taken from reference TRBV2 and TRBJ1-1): EPEVTQTPSHQVTQMGQEVILRCVPISNHLYFYWYRQILGQKVEFLVSFYNNEISEKSEIFDDQFSVERPDGSNFTLKIRSTKLEDSAMYFCASSEVAGQTEAFFGQGTRLTVV.

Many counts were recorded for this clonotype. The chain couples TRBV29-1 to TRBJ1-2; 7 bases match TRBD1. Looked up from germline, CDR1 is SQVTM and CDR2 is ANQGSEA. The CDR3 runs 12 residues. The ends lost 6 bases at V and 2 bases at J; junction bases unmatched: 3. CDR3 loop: CSVGGQNYGYTF. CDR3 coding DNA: TGCAGCGTCGGGGGACAGAACTATGGCTACACCTTC.

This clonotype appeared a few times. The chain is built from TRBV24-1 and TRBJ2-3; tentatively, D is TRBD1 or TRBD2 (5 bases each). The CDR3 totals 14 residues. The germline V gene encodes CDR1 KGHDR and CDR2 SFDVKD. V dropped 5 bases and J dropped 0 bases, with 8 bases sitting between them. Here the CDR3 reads CATSVGGSTDTQYF. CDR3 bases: TGTGCCACCAGTGTTGGGGGTAGCACAGATACGCAGTATTTT.

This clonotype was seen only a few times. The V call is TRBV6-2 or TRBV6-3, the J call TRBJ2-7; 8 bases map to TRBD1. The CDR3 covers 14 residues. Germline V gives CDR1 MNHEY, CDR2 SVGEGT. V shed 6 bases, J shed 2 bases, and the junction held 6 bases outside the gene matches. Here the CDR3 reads CASSDLTGAYEQYF. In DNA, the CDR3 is TGTGCCAGCAGCGATCTGACAGGGGCCTACGAGCAGTACTTC.

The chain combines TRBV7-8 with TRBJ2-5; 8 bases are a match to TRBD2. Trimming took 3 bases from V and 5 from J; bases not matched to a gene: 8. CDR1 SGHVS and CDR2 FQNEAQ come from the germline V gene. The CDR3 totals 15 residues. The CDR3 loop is CASSLDGTSLETQYF. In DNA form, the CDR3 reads TGTGCCAGCAGCTTGGACGGGACTAGTCTTGAGACCCAGTACTTC.

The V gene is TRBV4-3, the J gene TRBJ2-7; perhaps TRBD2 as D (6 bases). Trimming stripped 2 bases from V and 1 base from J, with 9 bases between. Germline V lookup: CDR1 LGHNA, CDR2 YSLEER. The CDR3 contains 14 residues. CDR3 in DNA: TGCGCCAGCAGCCAATCTCGGGGGTCCTACGAGCAGTACTTC. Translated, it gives CASSQSRGSYEQYF.

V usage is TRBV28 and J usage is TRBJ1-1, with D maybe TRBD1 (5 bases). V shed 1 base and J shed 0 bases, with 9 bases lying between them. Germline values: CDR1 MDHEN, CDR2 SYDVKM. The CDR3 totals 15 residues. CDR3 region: CASSLLAGMNTEAFF. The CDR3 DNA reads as TGTGCCAGCAGTTTATTGGCAGGGATGAACACTGAAGCTTTCTTT.